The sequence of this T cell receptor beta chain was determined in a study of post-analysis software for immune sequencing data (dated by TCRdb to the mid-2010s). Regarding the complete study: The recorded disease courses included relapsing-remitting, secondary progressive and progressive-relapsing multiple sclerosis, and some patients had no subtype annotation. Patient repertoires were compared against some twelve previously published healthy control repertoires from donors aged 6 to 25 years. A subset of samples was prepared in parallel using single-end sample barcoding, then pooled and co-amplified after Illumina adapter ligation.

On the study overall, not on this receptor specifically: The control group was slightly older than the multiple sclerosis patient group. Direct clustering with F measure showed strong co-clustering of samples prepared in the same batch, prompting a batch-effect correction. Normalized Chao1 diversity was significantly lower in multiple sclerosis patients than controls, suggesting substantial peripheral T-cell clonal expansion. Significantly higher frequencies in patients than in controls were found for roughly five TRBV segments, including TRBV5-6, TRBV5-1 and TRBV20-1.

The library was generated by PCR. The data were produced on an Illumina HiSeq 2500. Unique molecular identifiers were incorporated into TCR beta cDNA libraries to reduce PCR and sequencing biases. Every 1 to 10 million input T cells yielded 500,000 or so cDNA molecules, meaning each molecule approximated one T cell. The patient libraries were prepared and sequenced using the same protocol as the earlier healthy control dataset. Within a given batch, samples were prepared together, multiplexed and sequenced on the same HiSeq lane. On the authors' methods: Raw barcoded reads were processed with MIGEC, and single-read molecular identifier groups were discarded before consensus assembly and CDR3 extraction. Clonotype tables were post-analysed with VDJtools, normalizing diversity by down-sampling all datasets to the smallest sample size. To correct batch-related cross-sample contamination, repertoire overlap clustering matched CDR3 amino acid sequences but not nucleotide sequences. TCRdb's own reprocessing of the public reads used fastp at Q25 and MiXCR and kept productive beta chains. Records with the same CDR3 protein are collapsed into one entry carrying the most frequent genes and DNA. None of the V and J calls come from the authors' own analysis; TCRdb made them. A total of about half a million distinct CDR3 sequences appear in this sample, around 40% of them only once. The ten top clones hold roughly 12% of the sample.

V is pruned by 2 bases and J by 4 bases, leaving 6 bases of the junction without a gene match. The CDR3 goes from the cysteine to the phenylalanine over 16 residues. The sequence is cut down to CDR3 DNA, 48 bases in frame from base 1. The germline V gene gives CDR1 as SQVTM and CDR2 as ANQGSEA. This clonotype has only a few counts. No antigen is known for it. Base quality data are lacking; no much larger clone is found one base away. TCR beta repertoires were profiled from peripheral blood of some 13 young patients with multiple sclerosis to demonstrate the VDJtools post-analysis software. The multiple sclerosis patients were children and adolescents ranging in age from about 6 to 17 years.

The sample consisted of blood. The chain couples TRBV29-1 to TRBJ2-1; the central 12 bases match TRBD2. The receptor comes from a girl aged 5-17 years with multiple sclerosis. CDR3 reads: CSVEWATSGRYNEQFF. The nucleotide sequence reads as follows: TGCAGCGTTGAATGGGCGACTAGCGGGAGATACAATGAGCAGTTCTTC.